This T cell receptor (beta chain) was recovered during a study of T cells after yellow fever vaccination. For the study at large: Fractions of limited cellularity were prepared by means of SMART-Seq v4 Ultra Low Input. Study-level points and caveats: Contamination of FACS-sorted repertoires by abundant clonotypes from the bulk population could occur. Post-booster repertoires again held most primary-vaccination clones (approximately 96% CD4, roughly 90% CD8).

Trimming took 6 bases from V and 8 from J; bases not matched to a gene: 10. The germline gives CDR1 SNHLY, CDR2 FYNNEI. CDR3 size: 15 residues. Template switching by 5'RACE produced TCR cDNA, adding a universal primer site and UMIs. TCRdb re-derived calls from the 5' RACE reads in MiXCR, one entry per CDR3 protein. The sample carries about 340,000 distinct CDR3 sequences, over 8% recorded once. There are a few counts of this clonotype. Antigen specificity is unknown. The material sequenced was PBMCs, taken on the day of the first yellow fever vaccination. The sequence was collected from a man between 18 and 29 years old who received the YFV17D yellow fever vaccine. The chain combines TRBV2 with TRBJ2-5; the match to TRBD2 covers 12 bases. Written as DNA, the CDR3 is TGTGCCAGCAGACTAGCGGGGGGTAACTCAGGTACCCAGTACTTC. Translation gives CASRLAGGNSGTQYF.